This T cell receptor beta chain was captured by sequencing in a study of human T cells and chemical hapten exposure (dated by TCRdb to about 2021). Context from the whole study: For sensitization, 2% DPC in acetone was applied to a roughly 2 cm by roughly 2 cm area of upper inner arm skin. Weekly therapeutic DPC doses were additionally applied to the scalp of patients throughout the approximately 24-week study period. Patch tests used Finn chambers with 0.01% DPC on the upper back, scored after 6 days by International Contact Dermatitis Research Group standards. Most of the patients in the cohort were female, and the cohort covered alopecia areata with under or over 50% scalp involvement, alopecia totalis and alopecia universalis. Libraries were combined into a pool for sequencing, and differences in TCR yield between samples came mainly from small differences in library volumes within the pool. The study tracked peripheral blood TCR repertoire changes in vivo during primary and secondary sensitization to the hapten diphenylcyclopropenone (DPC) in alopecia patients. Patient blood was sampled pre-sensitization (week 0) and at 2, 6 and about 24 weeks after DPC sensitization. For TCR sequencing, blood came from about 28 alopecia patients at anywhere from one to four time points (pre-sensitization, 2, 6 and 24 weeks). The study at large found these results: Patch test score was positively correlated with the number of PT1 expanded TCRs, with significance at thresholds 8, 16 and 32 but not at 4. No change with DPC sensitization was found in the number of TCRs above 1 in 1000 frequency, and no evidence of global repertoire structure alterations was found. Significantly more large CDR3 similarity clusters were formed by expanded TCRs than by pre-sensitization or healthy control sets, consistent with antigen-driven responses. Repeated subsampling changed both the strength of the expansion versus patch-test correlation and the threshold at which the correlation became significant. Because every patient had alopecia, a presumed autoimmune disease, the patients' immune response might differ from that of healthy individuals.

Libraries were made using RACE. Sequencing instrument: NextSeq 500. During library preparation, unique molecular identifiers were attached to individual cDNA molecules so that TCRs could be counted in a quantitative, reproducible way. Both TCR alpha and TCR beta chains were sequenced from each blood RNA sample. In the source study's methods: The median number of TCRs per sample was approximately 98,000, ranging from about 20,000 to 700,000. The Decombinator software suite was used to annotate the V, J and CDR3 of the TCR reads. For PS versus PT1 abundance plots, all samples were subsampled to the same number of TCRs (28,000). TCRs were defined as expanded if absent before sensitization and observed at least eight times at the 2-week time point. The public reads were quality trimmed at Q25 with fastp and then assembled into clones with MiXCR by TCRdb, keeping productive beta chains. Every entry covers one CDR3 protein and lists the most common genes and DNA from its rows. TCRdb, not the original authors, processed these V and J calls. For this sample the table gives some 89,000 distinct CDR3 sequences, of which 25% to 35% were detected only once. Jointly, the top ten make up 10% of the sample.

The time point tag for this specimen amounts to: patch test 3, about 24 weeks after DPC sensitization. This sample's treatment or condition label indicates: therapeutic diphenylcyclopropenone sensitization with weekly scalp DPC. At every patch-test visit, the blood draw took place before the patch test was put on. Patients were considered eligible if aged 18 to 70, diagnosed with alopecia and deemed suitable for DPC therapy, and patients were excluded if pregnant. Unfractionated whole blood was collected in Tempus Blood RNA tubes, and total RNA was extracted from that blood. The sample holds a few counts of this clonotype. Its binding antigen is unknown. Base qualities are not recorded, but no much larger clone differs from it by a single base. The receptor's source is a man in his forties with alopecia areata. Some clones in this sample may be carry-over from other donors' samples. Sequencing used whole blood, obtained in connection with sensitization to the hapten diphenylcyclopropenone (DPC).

In nucleotide form, the sequence is TGTGCCAGCAGTGAAGTGGGACGCCGTTCCGGTGAGCAGTTCTTC. It is translated as CASSEVGRRSGEQFF. The sequence links TRBV2 to TRBJ2-1; the D gene is possibly TRBD1 or TRBD2, with 5 bases matching each. CDR1 and CDR2 were assigned from the germline V gene as SNHLY and FYNNEI. Reading from cysteine to phenylalanine, the CDR3 counts 15 amino acids. The only DNA kept is the CDR3, 45 bases in frame from the first base. Between the V and J ends, shortened by 1 base and 9 bases respectively, the junction contains 16 bases. With all but the CDR3 taken from the reference TRBV2 and TRBJ2-1 genes, the full variable domain is: EPEVTQTPSHQVTQMGQEVILRCVPISNHLYFYWYRQILGQKVEFLVSFYNNEISEKSEIFDDQFSVERPDGSNFTLKIRSTKLEDSAMYFCASSEVGRRSGEQFFGPGTRLTVL.